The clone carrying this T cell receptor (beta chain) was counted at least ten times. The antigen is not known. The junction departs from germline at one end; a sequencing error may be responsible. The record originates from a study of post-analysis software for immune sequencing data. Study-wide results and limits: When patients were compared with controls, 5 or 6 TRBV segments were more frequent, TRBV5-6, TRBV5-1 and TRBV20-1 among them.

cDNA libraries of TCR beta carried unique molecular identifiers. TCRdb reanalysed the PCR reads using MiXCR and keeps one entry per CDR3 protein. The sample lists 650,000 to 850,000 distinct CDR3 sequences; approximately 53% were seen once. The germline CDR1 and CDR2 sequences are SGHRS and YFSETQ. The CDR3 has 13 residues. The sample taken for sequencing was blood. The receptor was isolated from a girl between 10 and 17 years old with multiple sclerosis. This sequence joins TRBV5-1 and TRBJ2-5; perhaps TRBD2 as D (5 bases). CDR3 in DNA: TGTGCCAGCAGCTTCTCCGGGGAAGAGACCCAGTACTTC. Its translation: CASSFSGEETQYF. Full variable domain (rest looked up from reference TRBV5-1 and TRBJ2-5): KAGVTQTPRYLIKTRGQQVTLSCSPISGHRSVSWYQQTPGQGLQFLFEYFSETQRNKGNFPGRFSGRQFSNSRSEMNVSTLELGDSALYLCASSFSGEETQYFGPGTRLLVL.